The rows below give T cell receptor beta chains drawn from one sample of a study of T cells after yellow fever vaccination. TCRdb re-derived calls from the 5' RACE reads in MiXCR, one entry per CDR3 protein. Counted here are about 350,000 distinct CDR3 sequences, roughly an eighth occurring once; the ten biggest clones make up roughly 3.1%. Sequencing used CD4+ T cells sorted from PBMCs, obtained 15 days after the yellow fever booster vaccination. The receptors derive from a young man who received the YFV17D yellow fever vaccine. Each CDR3 is given with its conserved first and last residue. D genes are given only for firm matches. The size of a clone is reported for some rows only, either as once, few or many, or as a class for expanded clones.

D gene	J gene	clone size	V gene	CDR3 protein	CDR3 DNA
TRBD1	TRBJ1-5	.	TRBV12-3/TRBV12-4	CASSHRGRGNQPQHF	TGTGCCAGCAGTCACAGGGGGCGCGGCAATCAGCCCCAGCATTTT
TRBD1	TRBJ1-3	few	TRBV10-3	CAIRLTTGTGAHSGNTIYF	TGTGCCATCAGACTTACCACCGGGACAGGGGCTCACTCTGGAAACACCATATATTTT
.	TRBJ2-3	few	TRBV7-9	CASSPARDTQYF	TGTGCCAGCAGCCCAGCCCGGGATACGCAGTATTTT
.	TRBJ2-1	few	TRBV3-2	CASSCSRGRRTSGGSYEQFF	TGTGCCAGCAGCTGTTCCCGCGGCAGGCGGACTAGCGGGGGGTCTTATGAGCAGTTCTTC
.	TRBJ1-2	.	TRBV7-9	CASSASRGNYGYTF	TGTGCCAGCAGCGCTAGCAGGGGTAACTATGGCTACACCTTC
TRBD1	TRBJ1-2	few	TRBV3-1	CASSQGNRGNYGYTF	TGTGCCAGCAGCCAAGGTAACAGGGGAAACTATGGCTACACCTTC
TRBD2	TRBJ2-3	.	TRBV13	CASSDGTSDTDTQYF	TGTGCCAGCAGCGACGGGACTAGCGACACAGATACGCAGTATTTT
TRBD1	TRBJ2-2	few	TRBV5-1	CASSSGGTGHTGELFF	TGCGCCAGCAGCTCTGGGGGGACAGGACACACCGGGGAGCTGTTTTTT
TRBD1	TRBJ2-5	many	TRBV5-1	CASSLVQGAGETQYF	TGCGCCAGCAGCTTGGTGCAGGGGGCAGGGGAGACCCAGTACTTC
.	TRBJ2-5	few	TRBV3-1	CASSQDSFWETQYF	TGTGCCAGCAGCCAAGATTCTTTCTGGGAGACCCAGTACTTC
.	TRBJ2-7	.	TRBV20-1	CSALSRGYYEQYF	TGCAGTGCCCTTAGTCGGGGGTATTACGAGCAGTACTTC
.	TRBJ2-3	few	TRBV6-4	CASSVESTDTQYF	TGTGCCAGCAGCGTGGAGAGCACAGATACGCAGTATTTT
.	TRBJ1-1	few	TRBV7-2	CASSLLGSQLNTEAFF	TGTGCCAGCAGCTTATTGGGGAGCCAGCTGAACACTGAAGCTTTCTTT
TRBD1	TRBJ1-5	few	TRBV30	CACGQGSVGQPQHF	TGTGCCTGCGGACAGGGGTCCGTCGGGCAGCCCCAGCATTTT
.	TRBJ2-5	many	TRBV3-1	CASSQQGPQYF	TGTGCCAGCAGCCAACAAGGGCCCCAGTACTTC
.	TRBJ2-2	few	TRBV19	CASITPRGRGRNTGELFF	TGTGCCAGTATCACACCCCGGGGACGGGGGCGGAACACCGGGGAGCTGTTTTTT
.	TRBJ2-3	.	TRBV5-1	CASSRRHDTDTQYF	TGCGCCAGCAGCCGCCGACACGACACAGATACGCAGTATTTT
.	TRBJ1-1	.	TRBV11-2	CAGRGLGNTVAFF	TGTGCCGGCCGGGGGTTGGGGAACACTGTAGCTTTCTTT
.	TRBJ2-3	few	TRBV5-1	CASSLASSGHSTDTQYF	TGCGCCAGCAGCTTGGCCAGCTCGGGGCATAGCACAGATACGCAGTATTTT
TRBD2	TRBJ2-1	few	TRBV7-9	CASSPGGGGNRYNEQFF	TGTGCCAGCAGCCCGGGAGGTGGCGGAAATCGCTACAATGAGCAGTTCTTC
TRBD2	TRBJ2-1	many	TRBV3-1	CASSQAGSGGSYNEQFF	TGTGCCAGCAGCCAGGCCGGCAGCGGGGGCTCCTACAATGAGCAGTTCTTC
TRBD2	TRBJ2-2	few	TRBV10-3	CAIHPHGGGTNTGELFF	TGTGCCATCCACCCTCACGGGGGGGGCACGAACACCGGGGAGCTGTTTTTT
.	TRBJ2-7	few	TRBV18	CASSPPPNYEQYF	TGTGCCAGCTCACCACCGCCGAACTACGAGCAGTACTTC
.	TRBJ2-3	once	TRBV12-3/TRBV12-4	CASSDPGRGPQYF	TGTGCCAGCAGTGACCCGGGCCGAGGCCCGCAGTATTTT
.	TRBJ2-7	few	TRBV5-1	CASQPGTDYEQYF	TGCGCCAGCCAACCCGGGACGGACTACGAGCAGTACTTC
.	TRBJ1-4	.	TRBV7-6	CASSPRLGEKLFF	TGTGCCAGCAGCCCCCGTTTGGGAGAAAAACTGTTTTTT
TRBD1	TRBJ1-5	few	TRBV20-1	CSAPSGGRQPQHF	TGCAGTGCTCCCTCAGGGGGCAGGCAGCCCCAGCATTTT
TRBD2	TRBJ2-1	.	TRBV5-1	CASSLARLAGGLGEQFF	TGCGCCAGCAGCTTGGCGAGACTAGCGGGGGGGCTTGGTGAGCAGTTCTTC
.	TRBJ2-2	few	TRBV10-3	CAISASQGSNTGELFF	TGTGCCATCAGTGCGTCACAGGGATCGAACACCGGGGAGCTGTTTTTT